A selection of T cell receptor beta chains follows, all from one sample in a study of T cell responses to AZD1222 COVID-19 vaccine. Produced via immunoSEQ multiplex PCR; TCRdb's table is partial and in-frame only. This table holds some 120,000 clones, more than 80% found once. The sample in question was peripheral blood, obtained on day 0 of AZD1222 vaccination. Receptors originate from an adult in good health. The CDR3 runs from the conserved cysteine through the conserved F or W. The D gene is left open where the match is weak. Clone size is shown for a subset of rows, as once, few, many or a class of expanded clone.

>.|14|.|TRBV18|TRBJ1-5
CASSAVLSDQPQHF
TGTGCCAGCTCAGCGGTCCTATCGGATCAGCCCCAGCATTTT
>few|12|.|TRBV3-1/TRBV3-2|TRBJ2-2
CASRDQGQELFF
TGTGCCAGCAGGGACCAGGGCCAGGAGCTGTTTTTT
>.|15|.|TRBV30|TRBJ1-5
CAWSGDFYSNQPQHF
TGTGCCTGGAGTGGGGACTTTTATAGCAATCAGCCCCAGCATTTT
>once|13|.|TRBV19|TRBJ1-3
CASSAGSGNTIYF
TGTGCCAGTAGTGCCGGCTCTGGAAACACCATATATTTT
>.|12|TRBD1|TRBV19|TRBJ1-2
CATGQGVRGYTF
TGTGCCACCGGACAGGGGGTGCGCGGCTACACCTTC
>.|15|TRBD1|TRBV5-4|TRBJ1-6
CASTPRTGTNSPLHF
TGTGCCAGCACCCCTCGGACAGGAACAAATTCACCCCTCCACTTT
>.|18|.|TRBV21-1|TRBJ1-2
CASSKAARDTRGNYGYTF
TGTGCCAGCAGCAAAGCCGCCCGGGACACCCGAGGGAACTATGGCTACACCTTC
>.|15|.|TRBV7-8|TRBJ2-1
CASSLRARNEHEQFF
TGTGCCAGCAGCTTAAGGGCTCGGAATGAACATGAGCAGTTCTTC
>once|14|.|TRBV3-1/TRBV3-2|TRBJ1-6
CASSQPEYNSPLHF
TGTGCCAGCAGCCAGCCAGAGTATAATTCACCCCTCCACTTT
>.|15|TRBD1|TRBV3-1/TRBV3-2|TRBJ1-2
CASSQAGQGARGYTF
TGTGCCAGCAGCCAAGCGGGACAGGGGGCGAGAGGCTACACCTTC
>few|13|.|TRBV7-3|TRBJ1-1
CASSLKALGPAFF
TGTGCCAGCAGCTTAAAAGCTCTGGGGCCCGCTTTCTTT
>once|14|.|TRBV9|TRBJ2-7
CASSVADHSYEQYF
TGTGCCAGCAGCGTAGCTGACCACTCCTACGAGCAGTACTTC
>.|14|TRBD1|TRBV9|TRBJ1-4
CASSVTGGNEKLFF
TGTGCCAGCAGCGTGACAGGGGGAAATGAAAAACTGTTTTTT
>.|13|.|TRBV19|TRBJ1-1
CASSIFTNTEAFF
TGTGCCAGTAGTATATTTACGAACACTGAAGCTTTCTTT
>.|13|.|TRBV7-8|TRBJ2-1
CASSSETRREQFF
TGTGCCAGCAGCTCCGAGACGAGGCGTGAGCAGTTCTTC
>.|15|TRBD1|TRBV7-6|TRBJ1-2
CASSLGDRGNYGYTF
TGTGCCAGCAGCTTAGGGGACAGGGGGAACTATGGCTACACCTTC
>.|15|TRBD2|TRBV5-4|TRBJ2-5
CASSLKLAGEETQYF
TGTGCCAGCAGCCTCAAACTAGCGGGTGAAGAGACCCAGTACTTC
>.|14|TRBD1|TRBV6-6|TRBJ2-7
CASEVYRGLGEQYF
TGTGCCAGCGAAGTCTACAGGGGTCTAGGCGAGCAGTACTTC
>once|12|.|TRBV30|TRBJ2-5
CAWSVVEKTQYF
TGTGCCTGGAGTGTAGTGGAGAAGACCCAGTACTTC
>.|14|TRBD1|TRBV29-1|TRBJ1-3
CSAAGTGTGNTIYF
TGCAGCGCAGCAGGGACAGGCACTGGAAACACCATATATTTT
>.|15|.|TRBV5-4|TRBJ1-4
CASSLADNTNEKLFF
TGTGCCAGCAGCCTTGCGGACAATACTAATGAAAAACTGTTTTTT
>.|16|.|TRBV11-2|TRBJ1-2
CASSLDWGTGNYGYTF
TGTGCCAGCAGCCTAGACTGGGGGACTGGGAACTATGGCTACACCTTC
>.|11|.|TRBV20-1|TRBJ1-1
CIYGRDTEAFF
TGCATCTACGGCCGGGACACTGAAGCTTTCTTT
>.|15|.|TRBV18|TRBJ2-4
CASSPSALAKNIQYF
TGTGCCAGCTCACCATCCGCGTTAGCCAAAAACATTCAGTACTTC
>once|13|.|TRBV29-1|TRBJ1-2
CSVNRDVRGGYTF
TGCAGCGTTAACCGGGACGTAAGAGGTGGCTACACCTTC
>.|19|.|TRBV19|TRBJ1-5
CASSIVHARIGISNQPQHF
TGTGCCAGTAGTATAGTTCATGCGAGGATAGGAATTAGCAATCAGCCCCAGCATTTT
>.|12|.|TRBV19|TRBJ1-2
CASSKDKGGYTF
TGTGCCAGTAGTAAGGACAAGGGGGGCTACACCTTC
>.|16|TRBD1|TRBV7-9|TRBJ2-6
CASRSMTGNGANVLTF
TGTGCCAGCAGGAGTATGACAGGGAATGGGGCCAACGTCCTGACTTTC
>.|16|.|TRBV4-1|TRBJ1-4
CASRESGGPTNEKLFF
TGCGCCAGCAGGGAATCCGGGGGCCCAACTAATGAAAAACTGTTTTTT
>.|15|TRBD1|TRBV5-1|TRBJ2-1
CASSYTGTGGDEQFF
TGCGCCAGCAGTTACACCGGGACAGGGGGCGATGAGCAGTTCTTC
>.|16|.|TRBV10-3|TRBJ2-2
CAISEVGSLLTGELFF
TGTGCCATCAGTGAGGTTGGTAGCTTATTGACCGGGGAGCTGTTTTTT
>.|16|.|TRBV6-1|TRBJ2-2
CASRERSPAYTGELFF
TGTGCCAGCAGAGAACGGTCCCCCGCCTACACCGGGGAGCTGTTTTTT
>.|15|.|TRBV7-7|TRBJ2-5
CASSLVGGFEETQYF
TGTGCTAGCAGCTTAGTCGGCGGCTTCGAAGAGACCCAGTACTTC
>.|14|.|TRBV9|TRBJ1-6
CASSGPGSDSPLHF
TGTGCCAGCAGCGGTCCGGGGTCGGATTCACCCCTCCACTTT
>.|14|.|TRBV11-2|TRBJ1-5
CASSQGEELQPQHF
TGTGCCAGCAGCCAAGGGGAGGAGCTTCAGCCCCAGCATTTT
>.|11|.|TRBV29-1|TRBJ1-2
CSDRDARGYTF
TGCAGCGACCGGGACGCAAGAGGCTACACCTTC
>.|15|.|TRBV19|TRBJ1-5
CASSIRGESNQPQHF
TGTGCCAGTAGTATACGAGGGGAGAGCAATCAGCCCCAGCATTTT
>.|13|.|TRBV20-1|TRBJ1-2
CSASEWQGYGYTF
TGCAGTGCTAGTGAATGGCAGGGCTATGGCTACACCTTC
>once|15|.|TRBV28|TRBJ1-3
CASSLILSSGNTIYF
TGTGCCAGCAGTTTAATACTAAGCTCTGGAAACACCATATATTTT
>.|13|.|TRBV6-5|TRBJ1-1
CASTGWADTEAFF
TGTGCCAGCACGGGGTGGGCGGACACTGAAGCTTTCTTT
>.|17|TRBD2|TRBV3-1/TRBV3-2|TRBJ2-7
CASSWGTLAGGVHEQYF
TGTGCCAGCAGCTGGGGGACTTTAGCGGGAGGAGTCCACGAGCAGTACTTC
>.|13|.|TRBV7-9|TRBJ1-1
CASSQPGATEAFF
TGTGCCAGCAGCCAGCCAGGGGCCACTGAAGCTTTCTTT
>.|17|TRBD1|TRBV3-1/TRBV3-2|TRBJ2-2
CASSRLVGQGGGGELFF
TGTGCCAGCAGCCGCCTTGTAGGACAGGGAGGCGGCGGGGAGCTGTTTTTT
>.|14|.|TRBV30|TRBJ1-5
CAWTQGFGNQPQHF
TGTGCCTGGACCCAGGGATTTGGCAATCAGCCCCAGCATTTT
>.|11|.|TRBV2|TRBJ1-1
CASRSEGEAFF
TGTGCCAGCAGGTCCGAGGGTGAAGCTTTCTTT
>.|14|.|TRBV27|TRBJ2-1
CASSLTGNYNEQFF
TGTGCCAGCAGTTTAACAGGGAACTACAATGAGCAGTTCTTC
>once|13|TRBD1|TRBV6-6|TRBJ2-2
CASGTANTGELFF
TGTGCCAGCGGGACAGCCAACACCGGGGAGCTGTTTTTT
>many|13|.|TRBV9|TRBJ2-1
CASSVGQDNEQFF
TGTGCCAGCAGCGTCGGACAAGACAATGAGCAGTTCTTC
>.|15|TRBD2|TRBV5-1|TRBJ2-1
CASSQVRGNYNEQFF
TGCGCCAGCAGTCAAGTGCGGGGGAACTACAATGAGCAGTTCTTC
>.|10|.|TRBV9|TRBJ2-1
CASGNNEQFF
TGTGCCAGCGGGAACAATGAGCAGTTCTTC
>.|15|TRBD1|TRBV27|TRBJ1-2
CASSSLQGADFGYTF
TGTGCCAGCAGTTCGCTACAGGGGGCAGATTTTGGCTACACCTTC
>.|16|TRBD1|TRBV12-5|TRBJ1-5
CASGDHFGQGGSSTSF
TGTGCTAGTGGCGATCACTTCGGGCAGGGGGGTTCCTCAACGTCCTTT
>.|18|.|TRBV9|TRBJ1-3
CASSVGSRFSSSGNTIYF
TGTGCCAGCAGCGTAGGTTCTAGGTTTTCGAGCTCTGGAAACACCATATATTTT
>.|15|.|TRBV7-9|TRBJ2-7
CASSFGGTELYEQYF
TGTGCCAGCAGCTTTGGCGGGACAGAGCTCTACGAGCAGTACTTC
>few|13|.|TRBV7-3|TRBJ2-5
CASSLTFRETQYF
TGTGCCAGCAGCTTAACGTTTCGGGAGACCCAGTACTTC